A selection of T cell receptor beta chains follows, all from one sample in a study of T cell responses to AZD1222 COVID-19 vaccine. TCRdb's copy holds only in-frame clones and misses some; the assay was immunoSEQ multiplex PCR. The sample yields roughly 120,000 clones, less than 90% seen once. The source was peripheral blood, collected on day 0 of AZD1222 vaccination. The receptors stem from an adult in good health. The CDR3 runs from the conserved cysteine through the conserved F or W. The order of the fields is CDR3 protein, CDR3 DNA, J gene, D gene, clone size, V gene. A D gene is named only where the DNA matches it firmly. A clone size is listed for some rows: how often the clone was seen (once, few, many), or a class if it is expanded.

CASRQGLSQPQHF TGTGCCTCTCGACAGGGTCTGTCTCAGCCCCAGCATTTT TRBJ1-5 TRBD1 - TRBV6-5
CASSLSVETWKETQYF TGTGCCAGCAGTTTAAGCGTAGAGACTTGGAAAGAGACCCAGTACTTC TRBJ2-5 - - TRBV28
CSVRRPYNEQFF TGCAGCGTCAGGCGGCCCTACAATGAGCAGTTCTTC TRBJ2-1 - - TRBV29-1
CASSATGSGANVLTF TGTGCCAGCAGCGCCACAGGCTCTGGGGCCAACGTCCTGACTTTC TRBJ2-6 - - TRBV9
CASSYPSGGGETQYF TGTGCCAGCAGCTATCCTAGCGGGGGGGGTGAGACCCAGTACTTC TRBJ2-5 TRBD2 - TRBV3-1/TRBV3-2
CASSPPRTGRGTEAFF TGTGCCAGCAGCCCACCCCGGACCGGACGCGGAACTGAAGCTTTCTTT TRBJ1-1 - - TRBV5-4
CASSPYSQGIGEQYF TGTGCCAGCTCACCTTATTCGCAGGGGATTGGCGAGCAGTACTTC TRBJ2-7 - - TRBV18
CASSFGQGPFNEQFF TGTGCCAGCAGCTTCGGACAGGGCCCCTTCAATGAGCAGTTCTTC TRBJ2-1 TRBD1 - TRBV6-5
CASSYTGVGQPQHF TGTGCCAGCAGTTACACAGGGGTAGGTCAGCCCCAGCATTTT TRBJ1-5 TRBD1 - TRBV6-5
CASSYGETGELFF TGTGCCAGCAGTTACGGAGAGACCGGGGAGCTGTTTTTT TRBJ2-2 - - TRBV6-5
CASSRWAGQGTDTQYF TGTGCCAGTAGTAGATGGGCGGGACAAGGCACAGATACGCAGTATTTT TRBJ2-3 - many TRBV19
CASSSGAGASTIYF TGCGCCAGCAGCTCTGGGGCAGGAGCGAGCACCATATATTTT TRBJ1-3 - - TRBV5-1
CASSETLGSSQPQHF TGTGCCAGCAGTGAAACTTTAGGGTCCAGTCAGCCCCAGCATTTT TRBJ1-5 - - TRBV6-1
CASSPRFGPSGNTIYF TGCGCCAGCAGCCCCCGATTTGGCCCCTCTGGAAACACCATATATTTT TRBJ1-3 - - TRBV5-1
CASSLKFAGNEQFF TGTGCCAGCAGTTTAAAATTCGCGGGCAATGAGCAGTTCTTC TRBJ2-1 - - TRBV27
CASSFLSSGGAEGYTF TGTGCCAGCAGTTTTCTAAGTTCGGGGGGCGCGGAAGGCTACACCTTC TRBJ1-2 - - TRBV27
CASSVGGGRQPQHF TGTGCCAGCAGCGTAGGTGGAGGGCGACAGCCCCAGCATTTT TRBJ1-5 - once TRBV9
CASSSTRDYTDTQYF TGTGCCAGCAGCTCTACCAGGGACTACACAGATACGCAGTATTTT TRBJ2-3 TRBD2 - TRBV7-2
CASSPRASSNQPQHF TGTGCCAGCAGCCCGAGGGCCTCTAGCAATCAGCCCCAGCATTTT TRBJ1-5 - - TRBV7-2
CSVATTGINAPQHF TGCAGCGTTGCTACAACAGGGATAAACGCCCCCCAGCATTTT TRBJ1-5 - - TRBV29-1
CATSDFGQVSEAFF TGTGCCACCAGTGATTTCGGCCAGGTCTCTGAAGCTTTCTTT TRBJ1-1 - - TRBV24-1
CAWSVRLDRGRMNTEAFF TGTGCCTGGAGTGTTCGGCTTGACAGGGGACGAATGAACACTGAAGCTTTCTTT TRBJ1-1 TRBD1 - TRBV30
CASSGTDGKNTGELFF TGTGCCAGCAGTGGAACAGACGGGAAGAACACCGGGGAGCTGTTTTTT TRBJ2-2 - - TRBV25-1
CASSFDSTNQPQHF TGTGCCAGTAGTTTCGACAGTACAAATCAGCCCCAGCATTTT TRBJ1-5 - - TRBV19
CASSYSQGGYEQYF TGTGCCAGCAGTTACAGCCAGGGGGGGTACGAGCAGTACTTC TRBJ2-7 - few TRBV6-5
CASSEGSETTAEAFF TGTGCCAGCAGTGAAGGCTCAGAAACTACCGCTGAAGCTTTCTTT TRBJ1-1 - - TRBV6-1
CASSQGRGRWTDTQYF TGCGCCAGCAGCCAAGGCAGGGGTCGGTGGACAGATACGCAGTATTTT TRBJ2-3 - - TRBV4-1
CAWSRGMSTEAFF TGTGCCTGGAGTAGAGGGATGAGTACTGAAGCTTTCTTT TRBJ1-1 - - TRBV30
CACSNGDSQNYGYTF TGCGCCTGCAGTAACGGGGACAGCCAGAACTATGGCTACACCTTC TRBJ1-2 TRBD1 few TRBV5-1
CASSSAIRGSNYGYTF TGTGCCAGCAGTTCTGCCATACGGGGGAGTAACTATGGCTACACCTTC TRBJ1-2 - - TRBV28
CASSLQGTTLLFAMSSEGQFF TGTGCCAGCAGCCTACAGGGGACTACCCTTCTATTCGCAATGAGCAGTGAAGGGCAGTTCTTC TRBJ2-1 - - TRBV13
CASSPGTGRGQETQYF TGTGCCAGCAGTCCGGGGACAGGCCGGGGGCAAGAGACCCAGTACTTC TRBJ2-5 TRBD1 - TRBV28
CAWRMGLEQYF TGTGCCTGGAGGATGGGACTCGAGCAGTACTTC TRBJ2-7 - - TRBV30
CASSMRTEAFF TGTGCCAGTAGTATGAGGACTGAAGCTTTCTTT TRBJ1-1 - - TRBV19
CASSLTTPGANVLTF TGTGCCAGCAGTCTGACGACGCCCGGGGCCAACGTCCTGACTTTC TRBJ2-6 - once TRBV28
CASSLTRTEAFF TGTGCCAGCAGTTTAACCCGGACAGAAGCTTTCTTT TRBJ1-1 - - TRBV28
CATSRGYSYNEQFF TGTGCCACCAGCAGAGGCTACTCCTACAATGAGCAGTTCTTC TRBJ2-1 - - TRBV15
CASSLGFGQLNTEAFF TGTGCCAGCAGCTTAGGTTTTGGTCAGCTGAACACTGAAGCTTTCTTT TRBJ1-1 - - TRBV7-9
CASSPGTGGSNGYTF TGTGCCAGCAGCCCCGGGACAGGGGGCTCGAATGGCTACACCTTC TRBJ1-2 TRBD1 once TRBV9
CASSLSGGSGYTF TGTGCCAGCAGTTTATCAGGGGGCAGTGGCTACACCTTC TRBJ1-2 TRBD1 - TRBV27
CASTQTGQGVSDNQPQHF TGTGCCAGCACCCAAACGGGACAGGGGGTTAGCGACAATCAGCCCCAGCATTTT TRBJ1-5 TRBD1 - TRBV28
CASSDVAASSYNEQFF TGTGCCAGCAGCGACGTAGCGGCTAGCTCCTACAATGAGCAGTTCTTC TRBJ2-1 - - TRBV7-3
CASAPAATSYEQYF TGTGCCAGCGCCCCCGCAGCGACCTCCTACGAGCAGTACTTC TRBJ2-7 - - TRBV6-5
CASSLGVGPHYEQYF TGTGCCAGCAGTTTAGGAGTCGGACCCCACTACGAGCAGTACTTC TRBJ2-7 - once TRBV28
CASSYAMTVATQYF TGTGCCAGCAGTTACGCTATGACAGTGGCCACCCAGTACTTC TRBJ2-5 - - TRBV6-5
CATHGSGVATDTQYF TGTGCCACGCATGGGAGCGGAGTTGCCACAGATACGCAGTATTTT TRBJ2-3 - - TRBV28
CANIHTDNTGELFF TGTGCCAACATTCACACAGACAACACCGGGGAGCTGTTTTTT TRBJ2-2 - - TRBV24-1
CASSEVAAHNEQFF TGTGCCAGCAGTGAGGTCGCAGCACACAATGAGCAGTTCTTC TRBJ2-1 - - TRBV6-4
CASSQEGMGNQPQHF TGTGCCAGCAGCCAAGAAGGAATGGGCAATCAGCCCCAGCATTTT TRBJ1-5 - - TRBV3-1/TRBV3-2
CASSLGGGPQETQYF TGCGCCAGCAGCTTGGGAGGAGGGCCCCAAGAGACCCAGTACTTC TRBJ2-5 - - TRBV5-1
CASSPQGFNYGYTF TGTGCCAGCAGCCCACAGGGGTTTAACTATGGCTACACCTTC TRBJ1-2 TRBD1 - TRBV3-1/TRBV3-2